Below, one T cell receptor (beta chain) is given with its context. The sample comes from a study of blood T cell repertoires in COVID-19. Sequencing was performed with immunoSEQ multiplex PCR; in TCRdb, only in-frame clones are kept and a portion is missing. This sample has about 210,000 clones; around 85% occur once, and the top ten carry about 2.4%. The clonotype comes from a woman in her seventies with COVID-19, enrolled during active disease. The sequenced sample consisted of peripheral blood.

Here the CDR3 DNA reads TGTGCCAGCACCTCCTTGGTATCAGGTCTGTCACCCCTCCACTTT. Amino acid sequence: CASTSLVSGLSPLHF. This rearrangement joins TRBV5-6 to TRBJ1-6; D is ambiguous. V gave up 6 bases and J gave up 10 bases, with 20 bases separating them. This CDR3 is 15 amino acids long. Germline V CDR1 and CDR2: SGHDT, YYEEEE.